The T cell receptor (beta chain) described here comes from a study of Ad26.COV2.S vaccination and SARS-CoV-2 variants. About this clone: Its antigen is unidentified.

Treatment defined: 15 to 20 received Ad26.COV2.S at low or high dose, single or two shots; roughly 5 received placebo; per-sample allocation not given. Sampling was done on day 63 after the first vaccine or placebo injection. Boston hosted the donor, who was an adult aged 18-55 years. Overall study results and limits: Vaccine and placebo groups showed comparable non-spike TCR breadth. Higher spike-specific TCR breadth was found in vaccine recipients than in placebo recipients. After vaccination, reports described spike-specific CD8+ and CD4+ T cell responses as showing substantial breadth.

V was shortened by 3 bases and J by 5 bases, with 8 bases between the two germline ends. This CDR3 contains 13 residues. Germline V gene sequence: CDR1 SGHTA, CDR2 FQGNSA. The table came from immunoSEQ multiplex PCR; TCRdb's copy has only in-frame clones and leaves some out. The sample lists about 350,000 clones, about 89% occurring once. V usage is TRBV7-2 and J usage is TRBJ1-5; unclear D gene. The receptor's source is a person between 18 and 65 years old who received the Ad26.COV2.S COVID-19 vaccine or a placebo. Specimen: peripheral blood, collected in a trial of Ad26.COV2.S vaccine versus placebo. CDR3 in amino acids: CASSFGRDQPQHF. For the CDR3, the DNA is TGTGCCAGCAGCTTTGGACGTGATCAGCCCCAGCATTTT. Together with reference TRBV7-2 and TRBJ1-5, the CDR3 gives the full variable domain: GAGVSQSPSNKVTEKGKDVELRCDPISGHTALYWYRQSLGQGLEFLIYFQGNSAPDKSGLPSDRFSAERTGGSVSTLTIQRTQQEDSAVYLCASSFGRDQPQHFGDGTRLSIL.